The 6 T cell receptor beta chains below come from one sample, sequenced in a study of blood T cell repertoires in COVID-19. Only in-frame clones appear in the TCRdb table, and some are missing; sequencing was by immunoSEQ multiplex PCR. The sample includes roughly 3,000 clones, 85% to 90% of them seen just once. Sequenced sample: peripheral blood. The receptor set was obtained from a human donor with active COVID-19. The donor label of this sample is uncertain.

This clone was seen just once. The V gene is TRBV6-6, the J gene TRBJ2-1; D gene uncertain. V was cut by 8 bases and J by 8 bases, with 16 bases left in between. The germline V gene encodes CDR1 MNHNY and CDR2 SVGAGI (reference sequence). CDR3 length: 13 residues. The CDR3 coding sequence is TGTGCCAGCGACTTCGGAGCCTTAGATGAGCAGTTCTTC. Encoded protein: CASDFGALDEQFF.

The chain has TRBV2 and TRBJ1-5; a possible D gene is TRBD1 (5 bases). Germline V gives CDR1 SNHLY, CDR2 FYNNEI. V was shortened by 4 bases and J by 7 bases, with 14 bases between the two germline ends. This CDR3 spans 14 amino acids. CDR3 sequence (DNA): TGTGCCAGCAGTGTCGGCAGGGTAGAGCAGCCCCAGCATTTT. Protein product: CASSVGRVEQPQHF.

This clone was recorded once. This chain connects TRBV19 to TRBJ2-2, with TRBD2 as a possible D gene (6 bases). Trimming pared 2 bases from V and 0 bases from J, leaving 7 bases between. The germline V gene has CDR1 LNHDA and CDR2 SQIVND (reference sequence). This CDR3 contains 15 residues. Here the CDR3 DNA reads TGTGCCAGTAGTATATGGGGGGCGAACACCGGGGAGCTGTTTTTT. Translation gives CASSIWGANTGELFF. The variable domain in full, with the rest retrieved from reference TRBV19 and TRBJ2-2, is DGGITQSPKYLFRKEGQNVTLSCEQNLNHDAMYWYRQDPGQGLRLIYYSQIVNDFQKGDIAEGYSVSREKKESFPLTVTSAQKNPTAFYLCASSIWGANTGELFFGEGSRLTVL.

The chain is built from TRBV12-3 or TRBV12-4 and TRBJ2-1, with TRBD2 identical over 7 bases. This CDR3 has 12 residues. J lost 10 bases, V lost 6 bases, and 6 bases had no gene match. CDR3 protein: CASSRDYTEQFF. As DNA, the CDR3 is TGTGCCAGCAGCAGGGACTATACCGAGCAGTTCTTC.

The chain couples TRBV7-8 to TRBJ1-2; 7 positions match TRBD1. Germline CDR1 SGHVS, CDR2 FQNEAQ. The CDR3 is made up of 15 amino acids. Trimming cost V 5 bases and J 0 bases; bases outside gene matches: 6. The DNA for the CDR3 is TGTGCCAGCAGCAGACAGGGACGAGCTAACTATGGCTACACCTTC. It specifies CASSRQGRANYGYTF.

The chain uses TRBV15 and TRBJ2-1, with D hard to call. The CDR3 contains 14 residues. Between the trimmed V and J ends, which lost 2 bases and 8 bases, there was a span of 13 bases. CDR1 LNHNV and CDR2 YYDKDF come from the germline V gene (reference sequence). CDR3 bases: TGTGCCACCAGCAGACAAAGCCCTTTCGATGAGCAGTTCTTC. This codes for CATSRQSPFDEQFF.